The 19 T cell receptor beta chains in this list originate from one sample, sequenced in a study of blood T cell repertoires in COVID-19. Some clones are missing from TCRdb's copy, which holds only in-frame ones; the method was immunoSEQ multiplex PCR. The sample records approximately 68,000 clones, roughly nine tenths being singletons. The sequenced sample was peripheral blood. The source of these receptors is a woman aged 60 to 75 with acute or convalescent COVID-19.

The V gene is TRBV30, the J gene TRBJ2-1, with 11 positions matching TRBD2. This CDR3 spans 14 amino acids. V was pared by 7 bases and J by 0 bases, with 2 bases of the junction left unmatched. The germline V gene has CDR1 GTSNPN and CDR2 SVGIG (reference sequence). The CDR3 here is CAYSGGASYNEQFF. The CDR3 DNA reads as TGTGCCTATAGCGGGGGGGCCTCCTACAATGAGCAGTTCTTC.

V gene TRBV2 combines with J gene TRBJ1-3, with no clear D. Germline assignment: CDR1 SNHLY and CDR2 FYNNEI. CDR3 length: 15 residues. V lost 2 bases and J lost 2, with 10 bases in between. The CDR3 sequence is CASSETILAGNTIYF. Written as DNA, the CDR3 is TGTGCCAGCAGTGAAACAATCCTCGCTGGAAACACCATATATTTT.

The J gene is TRBJ2-5, the V gene TRBV10-3; the match to TRBD1 covers 8 bases. The CDR3 totals 18 residues. V was pared by 2 bases and J by 1 base, with 12 bases of the junction left unmatched. In germline, CDR1 is ENHRY, CDR2 SYGVKD. This CDR3 reads CAISEPIPGQGSQETQYF. CDR3 coding DNA: TGTGCCATCAGTGAGCCGATACCCGGACAGGGAAGCCAAGAGACCCAGTACTTC.

The rearrangement links TRBV3-1 (or the pseudogene TRBV3-2) to TRBJ2-3; D is unclear. The V gene lost 2 bases and the J gene lost 6 bases, with 9 bases spanning the gap. The CDR3 extends over 13 amino acids. The germline V gene encodes CDR1 LGHDT and CDR2 YNNKEL (reference sequence). CDR3 in DNA: TGTGCCAGCAGCCAACTTCGGGTCGATACGCAGTATTTT. Its translation: CASSQLRVDTQYF.

This chain links TRBV21-1 with TRBJ1-6; the table's D call, TRBD1, has no DNA check behind it. TRBV21-1 is flagged as a pseudogene. This CDR3 region has 17 residues. The CDR3 DNA follows: TGTGCCAGCAGCCCCCCCCCAGGTTCCACCTTTGGATCACCCCTCCACTTT. This translates into CASSPPPGSTFGSPLHF.

The chain carries TRBV5-1 and TRBJ1-1; 8 nucleotides match TRBD1. This CDR3 is 15 amino acids long. Looked up from germline, CDR1 is SGHRS and CDR2 is YFSETQ. Trimming cost V 2 bases and J 4 bases; bases outside gene matches: 7. CDR3 nucleotides: TGCGCCAGCAGCTTCCGGACAGGGACGGCCACTGAAGCTTTCTTT. Protein product: CASSFRTGTATEAFF.

The chain is built from TRBV19 and TRBJ2-2; TRBD1 is a possible D gene (6 bases). The CDR3 totals 15 residues. The ends were cut back, 4 bases at V and 1 base at J, with 10 bases in the middle. In germline, CDR1 is LNHDA, CDR2 SQIVND (reference sequence). The CDR3 coding sequence is TGTGCCAGTAGTACTTTGACAGGGAACACCGGGGAGCTGTTTTTT. This codes for CASSTLTGNTGELFF.

The V gene is TRBV7-9, the J gene TRBJ2-3; D gene uncertain. V lost 1 base and J lost 1, with 18 bases in between. Germline assignment: CDR1 SEHNR and CDR2 FQNEAQ (reference sequence). CDR3 size: 18 residues. CDR3 nucleotides: TGTGCCAGCAGCTTAGTTACTCCGATTCTTTTTGGCACAGATACGCAGTATTTT. Its protein product is CASSLVTPILFGTDTQYF.

V is TRBV19 and J is TRBJ1-3, with TRBD1 identical over 9 bases. The V and J ends lost 7 bases and 0 bases, in that order; junction bases with no gene match: 10. The CDR3 length is 17 residues. Germline V CDR1 and CDR2: LNHDA, SQIVND (reference sequence). The CDR3 DNA follows: TGTGCCAGTAACACAGGGGGCTACCAACTCTCTGGAAACACCATATATTTT. Translation: CASNTGGYQLSGNTIYF.

This rearrangement joins TRBV6-5 to TRBJ1-1, with D possibly TRBD1 on 5 matching bases. The length of the CDR3 is 11 residues. V was pared by 7 bases and J by 10 bases, with 13 bases between. Looked up from germline, CDR1 is MNHEY and CDR2 is SVGAGI. The CDR3 DNA follows: TGTGCCAGCAAGATGACAGTATCAGCTTTCTTT. This codes for CASKMTVSAFF.

The chain recombines TRBV19 with TRBJ1-4, with TRBD1 as a possible D gene (5 bases). CDR1 LNHDA and CDR2 SQIVND come from the germline V gene (reference sequence). CDR3 length: 15 residues. V was trimmed by 6 bases and J by 0 bases, leaving 11 bases between them. CDR3 in amino acids: CASSHQGSTNEKLFF. The CDR3, as DNA: TGTGCCAGTAGCCATCAGGGATCAACTAATGAAAAACTGTTTTTT.

This sequence joins TRBV2 and TRBJ1-5; D is unclear. Trimming took off 5 bases at V and 4 bases at J, with 12 bases between the two ends. The length of the CDR3 is 14 residues. The germline V gene encodes CDR1 SNHLY and CDR2 FYNNEI. The chain's CDR3 is CASSLGRENQPQHF. DNA for the CDR3: TGTGCCAGCAGTCTCGGACGGGAAAATCAGCCCCAGCATTTT.

The DNA of the CDR3 is TGTGCCACCAGTGATTTAAGAAGTCCCGGGACAGGGACTAGCGGTCTTCTCAACGAGCAGTACTTC. Its protein is CATSDLRSPGTGTSGLLNEQYF. The V and J genes are TRBV24-1 and TRBJ2-7; TRBD2 aligns across 11 bases. V trimming: 1 base; J trimming: 5 bases; junction bases outside the gene matches: 24. CDR3 length: 22 residues. The V gene's germline CDR1 is KGHDR and CDR2 SFDVKD.

The V and J genes are TRBV5-3 and TRBJ1-1; D is unresolved. TRBV5-3 is marked as an open reading frame, function uncertain. Trimming took 1 base from V and 8 from J, leaving 12 bases between them. The CDR3 runs 13 residues. CDR3: CARSLSLAWEAFF. DNA for the CDR3: TGTGCCAGAAGCTTGAGCCTTGCCTGGGAAGCTTTCTTT.

J is TRBJ2-1 and V is TRBV6-5, with a possible D match to TRBD1 (6 bases). V was clipped by 6 bases and J by 1 base, with 7 bases between them. Per germline, CDR1 MNHEY and CDR2 SVGAGI. The CDR3 sequence is 13 residues long. CDR3 residues: CASRQGSYNEQFF. Written as DNA, the CDR3 is TGTGCCAGCAGACAGGGTTCCTACAATGAGCAGTTCTTC.

V is TRBV5-4 and J is TRBJ2-3; 12 nucleotides agree with TRBD1. J lost 6 bases, V lost 2 bases, and 4 bases had no gene match. Germline V CDR1 and CDR2: SGHNT, YYREEE (reference sequence). The CDR3 sequence is 15 residues long. CDR3 in DNA: TGTGCCAGCAGCTTTGGGACAGGGGGCTCGGATACGCAGTATTTT. Translation gives CASSFGTGGSDTQYF.

This sequence joins TRBV6-5 and TRBJ1-2; 7 bases align to TRBD1. V dropped 4 bases and J dropped 4; count of bases not matched to a gene: 12. Germline values: CDR1 MNHEY, CDR2 SVGAGI. This CDR3 has 16 residues. CDR3 in amino acids: CASSFYVGQAGYGYTF. The CDR3 DNA is TGTGCCAGCAGTTTCTACGTCGGACAGGCGGGCTATGGCTACACCTTC.

The rearrangement joins TRBV7-3 to TRBJ2-1; D possibly corresponds to TRBD2 (5 bases). The CDR3 extends over 13 amino acids. CDR1 is SGHTA, CDR2 FQGTGA, per germline. Trimming left V 5 bases short and J 9 bases short, with 14 bases between. This chain's CDR3 is CASSAQADLEQFF. For the CDR3, the DNA is TGTGCCAGCAGCGCCCAAGCGGACCTTGAGCAGTTCTTC.

The rearrangement uses TRBV10-3 and TRBJ2-1, with 7 bases matching TRBD2. This CDR3 has 15 residues. Germline CDR1 ENHRY, CDR2 SYGVKD. J lost 7 bases, V lost 0 bases, and 6 bases had no gene match. The CDR3 loop reads CAISESGLVGNEQFF. The CDR3 DNA is TGTGCCATCAGTGAGTCCGGACTAGTTGGGAATGAGCAGTTCTTC.